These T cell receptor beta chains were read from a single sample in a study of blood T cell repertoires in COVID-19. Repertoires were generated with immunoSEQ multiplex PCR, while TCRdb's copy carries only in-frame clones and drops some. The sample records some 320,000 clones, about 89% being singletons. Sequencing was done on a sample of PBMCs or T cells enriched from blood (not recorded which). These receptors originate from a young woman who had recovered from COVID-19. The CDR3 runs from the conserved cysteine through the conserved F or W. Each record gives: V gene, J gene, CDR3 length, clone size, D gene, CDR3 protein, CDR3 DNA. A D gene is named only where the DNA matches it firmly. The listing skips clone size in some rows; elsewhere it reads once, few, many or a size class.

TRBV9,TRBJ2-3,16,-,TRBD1,CASSVGRTGSTDTQYF,TGTGCCAGCAGCGTAGGCCGGACAGGGAGCACAGATACGCAGTATTTT
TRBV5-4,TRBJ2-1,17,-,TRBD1,CASSLGAGQGTYNEQFF,TGTGCCAGCAGCTTGGGAGCTGGACAGGGAACCTACAATGAGCAGTTCTTC
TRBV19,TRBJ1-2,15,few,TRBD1,CASSIPLGQPYGYTF,TGTGCCAGTAGTATCCCTCTGGGACAGCCCTATGGCTACACCTTC
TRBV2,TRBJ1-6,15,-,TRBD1,CASRPGQGYNSPLHF,TGTGCCAGCAGGCCGGGACAGGGCTATAATTCACCCCTCCACTTT
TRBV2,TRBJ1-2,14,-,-,CASRAMGGRYGYTF,TGTGCCAGCCGGGCGATGGGGGGTCGGTATGGCTACACCTTC
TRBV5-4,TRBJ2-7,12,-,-,CASSLVQNEQYF,TGTGCCAGCAGCTTGGTACAGAACGAGCAGTACTTC
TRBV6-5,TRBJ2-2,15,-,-,CASSSGRVLTGELFF,TGTGCCAGCAGTTCCGGCAGGGTACTTACCGGGGAGCTGTTTTTT
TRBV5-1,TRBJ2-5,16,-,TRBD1,CASSLLRGQGAETQYF,TGCGCCAGCAGCCTACTCCGGGGACAGGGGGCAGAGACCCAGTACTTC
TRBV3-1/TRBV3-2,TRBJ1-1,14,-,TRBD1,CASSRQPGQQSAFF,TGTGCCAGCAGCCGACAACCGGGACAGCAGTCTGCTTTCTTT
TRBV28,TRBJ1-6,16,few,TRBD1,CASSFPGQGQNSPLHF,TGTGCCAGCAGTTTCCCTGGACAGGGACAAAATTCACCCCTCCACTTT
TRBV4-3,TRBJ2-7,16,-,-,CASSQEPRGPGYEQYF,TGCGCCAGCAGCCAGGAACCGCGGGGGCCGGGGTACGAGCAGTACTTC
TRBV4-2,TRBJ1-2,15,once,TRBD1,CASSHRDREGYGYTF,TGTGCCAGCAGCCACCGGGACAGGGAAGGCTATGGCTACACCTTC
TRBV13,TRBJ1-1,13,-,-,CASSLMAAADAFF,TGTGCCAGCAGCTTAATGGCCGCCGCGGATGCTTTCTTT
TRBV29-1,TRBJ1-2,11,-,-,CSAVQNYGYTF,TGCAGCGCCGTACAGAACTATGGCTACACCTTC
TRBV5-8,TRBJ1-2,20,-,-,CASRSPVGYLDRREDYGYTF,TGTGCCAGCAGATCGCCGGTAGGATACCTTGATAGGCGGGAAGACTATGGCTACACCTTC
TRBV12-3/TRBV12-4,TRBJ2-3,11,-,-,CASSVADTQYF,TGTGCCAGCTCGGTCGCAGATACGCAGTATTTT
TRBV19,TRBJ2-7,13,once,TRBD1,CASSGQGGYEQYF,TGTGCCAGTAGTGGACAGGGCGGCTACGAGCAGTACTTC
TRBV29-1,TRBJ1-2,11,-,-,CSVNRAYGYTF,TGCAGCGTTAACAGGGCCTATGGCTACACCTTC
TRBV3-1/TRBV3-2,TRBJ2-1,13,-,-,CASSLQGYNEQFF,TGTGCCAGCAGCCTTCAGGGCTACAATGAGCAGTTCTTC
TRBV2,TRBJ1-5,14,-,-,CASSGPGSNQPQHF,TGTGCCAGCAGTGGGCCAGGGAGCAATCAGCCCCAGCATTTT
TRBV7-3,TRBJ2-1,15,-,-,CASSLDSSFYNEQFF,TGTGCCAGCAGCTTAGACTCCTCATTCTACAATGAGCAGTTCTTC
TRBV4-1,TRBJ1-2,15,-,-,CASSPTAAYAGGYTF,TGCGCCAGCAGCCCGACGGCGGCGTACGCGGGAGGCTACACCTTC
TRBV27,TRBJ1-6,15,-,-,CASSLTRGPLSPLHF,TGTGCCAGCAGTTTAACGCGGGGGCCGCTTTCACCCCTCCACTTT
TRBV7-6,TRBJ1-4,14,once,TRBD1,CASSRTGSNEKLFF,TGTGCCAGCAGTCGGACAGGCTCTAATGAAAAACTGTTTTTT
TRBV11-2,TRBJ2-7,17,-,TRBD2,CASSLEFARGGLDEQYF,TGTGCCAGCAGCTTAGAGTTCGCGCGGGGGGGCCTGGACGAGCAGTACTTC
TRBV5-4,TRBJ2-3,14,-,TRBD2,CASSRPLAIDTQYF,TGTGCCAGCAGCCGCCCACTAGCGATAGATACGCAGTATTTT
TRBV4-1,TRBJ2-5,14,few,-,CASSQDVVRETQYF,TGCGCCAGCAGCCAAGACGTGGTCCGGGAGACCCAGTACTTC
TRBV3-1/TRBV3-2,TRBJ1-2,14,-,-,CASSHTTGDKSYTF,TGTGCCAGCAGCCACACAACCGGGGATAAGAGCTACACCTTC
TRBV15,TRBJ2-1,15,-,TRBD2,CATSWVGTSGNEQFF,TGTGCCACCAGCTGGGTGGGCACTAGCGGCAATGAGCAGTTCTTC
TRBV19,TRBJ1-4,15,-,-,CASSLWASNNEKLFF,TGTGCCAGTAGCCTTTGGGCATCAAATAATGAAAAACTGTTTTTT
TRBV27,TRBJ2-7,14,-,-,CASSLTGYSYEQYF,TGTGCCAGCAGTTTAACAGGGTACTCCTACGAGCAGTACTTC
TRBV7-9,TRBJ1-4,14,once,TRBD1,CASSFGQANEKLFF,TGTGCCAGCAGCTTCGGACAGGCTAATGAAAAACTGTTTTTT
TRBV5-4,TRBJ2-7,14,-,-,CASSWDTERSEQYF,TGTGCCAGCAGCTGGGACACGGAACGCAGCGAGCAGTACTTC
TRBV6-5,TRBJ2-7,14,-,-,CASSRYQGSYEQYF,TGTGCCAGCAGCCGATACCAGGGGTCCTACGAGCAGTACTTC
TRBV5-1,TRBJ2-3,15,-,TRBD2,CASSLTSDFTDTQYF,TGCGCCAGCAGCTTGACTAGCGACTTCACAGATACGCAGTATTTT
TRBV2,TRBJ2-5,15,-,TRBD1,CASPGTGEVQETQYF,TGTGCCAGCCCCGGGACAGGGGAGGTTCAAGAGACCCAGTACTTC
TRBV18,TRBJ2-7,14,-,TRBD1,CASSLSGTDYEQYF,TGTGCCAGCTCACTGTCCGGGACAGACTACGAGCAGTACTTC
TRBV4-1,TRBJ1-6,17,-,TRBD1,CASRRIGQGVNNSPLHF,TGCGCCAGCAGACGAATAGGACAGGGAGTGAATAATTCACCCCTCCACTTT
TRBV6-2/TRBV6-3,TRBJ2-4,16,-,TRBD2,CASSSRRGGALNIQYF,TGTGCCAGCAGTTCTCGTCGCGGGGGGGCCCTGAACATTCAGTACTTC
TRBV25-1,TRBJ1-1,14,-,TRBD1,CASTRTGSNTEAFF,TGTGCCAGCACTCGGACAGGGTCGAACACTGAAGCTTTCTTT
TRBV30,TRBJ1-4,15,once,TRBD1,CAWSAKGTGEEKLFF,TGTGCCTGGAGCGCCAAAGGGACAGGGGAAGAAAAACTGTTTTTT
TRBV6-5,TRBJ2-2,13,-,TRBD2,CASRGTRGGELFF,TGTGCCAGCAGGGGGACTAGGGGAGGGGAGCTGTTTTTT
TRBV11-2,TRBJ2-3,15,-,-,CASSWGTVVGDTQYF,TGTGCCAGCAGCTGGGGGACTGTCGTGGGGGATACGCAGTATTTT
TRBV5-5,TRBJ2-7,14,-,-,CASSPTSGPYGQYF,TGTGCCAGCAGCCCGACAAGCGGTCCGTATGGGCAGTACTTC
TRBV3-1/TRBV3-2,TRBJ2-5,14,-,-,CASSQETVQETQYF,TGTGCCAGCAGCCAAGAGACAGTCCAAGAGACCCAGTACTTC
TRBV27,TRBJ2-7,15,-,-,CASSLGAFARDEQYF,TGTGCCAGCAGTTTAGGTGCCTTTGCGAGGGACGAGCAGTACTTC
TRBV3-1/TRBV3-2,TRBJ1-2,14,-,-,CASSPRSSGLRNTF,TGTGCCAGCAGCCCAAGATCTTCAGGACTCAGGAACACCTTC
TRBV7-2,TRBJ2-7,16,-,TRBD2,CASSFASGGSSYEQYF,TGTGCCAGCAGCTTTGCTAGCGGGGGAAGCTCCTACGAGCAGTACTTC
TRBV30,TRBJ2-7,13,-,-,CAWITHLQGQQYF,TGTGCCTGGATCACTCACTTACAGGGCCAGCAGTACTTC
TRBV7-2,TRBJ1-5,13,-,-,CASSTQTGQPQHF,TGTGCCAGCAGTACACAAACCGGGCAGCCCCAGCATTTT
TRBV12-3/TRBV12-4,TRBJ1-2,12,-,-,CASSEGGGGYTF,TGTGCCAGCAGCGAGGGGGGGGGTGGCTACACCTTC
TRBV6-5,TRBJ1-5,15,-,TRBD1,CASSADRFGNQPQHF,TGTGCCAGCAGCGCGGACAGGTTTGGCAATCAGCCCCAGCATTTT
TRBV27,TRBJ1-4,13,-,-,CAVGTRGAEKLFF,TGTGCTGTCGGGACACGGGGAGCTGAAAAACTGTTTTTT
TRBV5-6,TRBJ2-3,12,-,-,CASSLVAFEQYF,TGTGCCAGCAGCTTGGTAGCGTTTGAGCAGTATTTT
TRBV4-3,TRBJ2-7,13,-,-,CASSQVGGNEQYF,TGCGCCAGCAGCCAAGTAGGAGGTAACGAGCAGTACTTC